The present T cell receptor beta chain was sequenced within a study of cytomegalovirus exposure and HLA in healthy donors (dated by TCRdb to the late 2010s). Background for the entire study: In an earlier analysis of roughly 500 of the donors, about 260 Gb of sequence data and 100 million or so unique TCR beta sequences from about 179 million T cells were reported. About 300 gigabases of sequencing data and around 80 million unique TCR sequences made up an early release that covered over 550 HLA-typed donors. Of the 398 genotyped donors, about 80% fell in the genetic ancestry cluster associated with self-reported Caucasian donors. The aim of the study was to test whether cataloging public T cell receptors could identify signatures of past pathogen exposure. The T cell repertoires of under 750 subjects were profiled by immunosequencing and related to cytomegalovirus serostatus. Along with the roughly 700-subject first cohort, a separate validation cohort of approximately 110 different subjects was used. The study combined high-throughput TCR immunosequencing, statistical association of individual TCRs with disease status, and machine learning to predict cytomegalovirus infection status. A later analysis re-examined previously published TCR beta repertoires from about 670 donors and added high-resolution HLA genotyping to investigate patterns of TCR occurrence. In the later analysis, no new phenotypic data were used to find candidate immune exposures; instead, reliance was placed on TCR beta sequences and their occurrence across donors. An earlier analysis of 450 to 750 of the donors used high-throughput TCR beta sequencing to judge whether each TCR beta V gene segment behaved as functional or pseudogenic. Donor age, sex, ethnicity and CMV serostatus were compiled alongside the repertoire data. A later genetic analysis used genome-wide SNP genotypes for about 65% of the 666 donors, treating that subset as a discovery cohort. All discovery cohort repertoires had been generated using a single sequencing platform. Class I and class II HLA loci were covered by the typing at four-digit resolution. The number of typed donors differed by locus: about 629-630 for A, B, C, DRB1 and DQB1; roughly 510 for DQA1; 606 for DPA1; and roughly 470 for DPB1. Because of strong linkage in the cohort, roughly five DR-DQ haplotypes were treated as single units for association and clustering. On average, around 230,000 unique TCR beta nucleotide sequences were sequenced per donor among 350 to 400 genotyped donors of the cohort, with roughly a sixth of those sequences being non-productive. Broader findings and caveats from the paper: According to a later analysis, TCR association rates differed among HLA loci, with DRB1 alleles showing the most associated TCRs and HLA-C alleles showing the fewest. Because HLA typing was missing for some donors at each locus, association tests included only the typed subset. Broadly in line with IMGT annotations, most TCR beta V segments showed up in productive rearrangements about 87% or about 30% of the time in an earlier analysis of approximately 600 of the donors. Because counts were too low, about 18 rarely observed V segments, including chromosome 9 orphons, were left out of the earlier analysis of a few hundred of the donors. A later analysis found that most CMV-associated TCR beta chains appeared HLA-restricted, with HLA associations seemingly driven largely by CMV exposure. Immune exposure information for the cohort was limited to CMV serostatus. A later analysis reported that several top co-occurrence clusters appeared linked to parvovirus B19, influenza, CMV and Epstein-Barr virus. Across donors, most TCR sequences were observed very rarely, whereas some public TCRs were present in many individuals. Strong co-occurrence of HLA alleles, especially DR and DQ, made assigning TCR associations to individual alleles difficult. A later analysis associated 15,000 to 20,000 TCR beta sequences with specific HLA alleles at a false discovery rate of 0.05. Some IMGT-functional V segments, including TRBV6-2 and TRBV6-3, could not be distinguished by the 87-base-pair reads and were therefore excluded. The cohort was sequenced for TCR beta chains only, and without alpha or paired-chain data the features that could be detected were limited. The study gave a list of 150 to 200 TCR beta chains associated with cytomegalovirus. A few of the identified cytomegalovirus-associated TCR beta chains were confirmed in vitro to be specific for cytomegalovirus antigens. According to a later genetic analysis, donors in an Asian-associated ancestry cluster had fewer N-insertions in productive TCRs than the roughly 670-donor mean. A later genetic analysis associated a missense DCLRE1C variant with V-gene and J-gene trimming of TCR beta chains, and an independent cohort replicated the association. Linkage disequilibrium might explain the correlated functional status among segregating V segments, but an unknown experimental factor could not be ruled out. A group of highly shared sequence variants was considered likely to be a technical artifact of the sequencing pipeline. The classifier was reported to diagnose cytomegalovirus status with high specificity and sensitivity in both the original and validation cohorts. Roughly uniform sequencing depth across donors was assumed in presence/absence analyses, although this assumption may not hold. Compared with equally common non-associated chains, HLA-associated TCR beta chains in a later analysis were more clonally expanded and had lower generation probabilities. The authors suggested that the approach could potentially be generalized to other disease states and immunological phenotypes. A further reported finding was that TCR beta sequences accurately predicted the HLA-A and HLA-B alleles for most subjects in the first cohort.

A distance of 11 bases separates the germline ends of V and J, which lose 5 bases and 4 bases respectively. From a lookup of the germline V gene, CDR1 and CDR2 are MGHDK and SYGVNS. The CDR3, from cysteine to phenylalanine, totals 13 residues. Left in the record is the CDR3 DNA by itself, 39 bases read in frame from the first base. With respect to this clone: No antigen is known for it. No qualities accompany the bases; no much larger clone lies one base away.

In total, approximately 700 healthy bone marrow donors made up the cohort. All cohort members were sampled while nominally healthy, although unrecorded immune exposures were likely present. The donor was CMV seropositive and belonged to the group of a few hundred seropositive cohort members. Each donor provided a peripheral blood sample, and peripheral blood mononuclear cells were used for TCR beta sequencing. Genomic DNA extraction from the blood cell samples was performed with the Qiagen DNeasy Blood Extraction Kit. The library was produced with the immunoSEQ multiplex PCR assay. The multiplex PCR relied on a mix of 60 forward primers for TCR Vbeta segments and 13 reverse primers for TCR Jbeta segments. The CDR3 region of rearranged TCR beta genes was amplified from genomic DNA with a multiplex PCR assay. Amplified TCR beta libraries were sequenced as 87-base-pair reads on the Illumina HiSeq System. The source study handled its data this way. Across the roughly 600 repertoires, a later analysis counted 75 million to 90 million unique TCR beta chains, roughly 11 million of which were shared by at least two donors. Raw reads were error-corrected and collapsed into unique sequences by a nearest-neighbor algorithm in which closely related sequences were merged to remove PCR and sequencing errors. CDR3 sequences were aligned to IMGT reference sequences to assign V, D and J gene segments. Each retained sequence needed at least a six-nucleotide match to both a V gene segment and a J gene segment. Rearrangements were classified as productive when the CDR3 lacked stop codons and remained in frame with V and J, and all other rearrangements were classified as non-productive. CDR3 was defined according to IMGT convention as the region running from the second conserved V-encoded cysteine to the conserved J-encoded phenylalanine. The earlier analysis of about 560 of the donors excluded any sequence lacking an unambiguous match to a single V gene segment. An earlier analysis of 587 of the donors classified V segments as functional when productive rearrangements were above 56.7% and as segregating when the standard deviation between donors was above 5%. A statistical classification framework was built for diagnosing cytomegalovirus status from the catalog of TCR beta chain sequences. A later analysis assigned V and J genes by comparing TCR nucleotide sequences with IMGT/GENE-DB human TR gene sequences. A later analysis assigned CDR3 sequences and most-parsimonious VDJ recombination scenarios with the TCRdist pipeline. In a later analysis, every TCR beta chain was defined by the combination of its CDR3 amino acid sequence and its V-gene family, and reads without a unique V-gene family were dropped. To address suspected cross-contamination and a sequencing artifact, a later analysis removed 550 to 750 highly shared, low-generation-probability nucleotide sequences. In a later analysis, a clonal expansion index for each public chain was calculated from normalized within-repertoire ranks of inferred template counts. Generation probabilities in a later analysis came from a VDJ recombination model fitted to out-of-frame rearrangements, and those results were checked against IGoR. Hypergeometric tests were used in a later analysis to score TCR-TCR, TCR-HLA and TCR-CMV co-occurrence, with a repertoire-size bias correction applied to the TCR pairs. In a later analysis, false discovery rates were estimated by permuting HLA or CMV assignments 20 times. In a later analysis, co-occurring TCRs were grouped using DBSCAN, and TCRdist sequence similarity was added for clustering within HLA-allele-positive subsets. Repertoires with fewer than 30,000 or more than 120,000 public chains were left out of co-occurrence clustering, as were four to six repertoires with anomalous nucleotide sharing. The immuneACCESS repertoire file appears here via TCRdb, limited to in-frame rearrangements. These files lack a portion of the clones; in checked studies, under half of the deficit traces to unresolved V genes, and the cause of the others is not known. V, J and clone size reflect that table, while D and trimming were determined from the DNA. For this sample there are about 160,000 clones; roughly 85% appear just once. The biggest ten clones account for about 0.93% of the sample.

The TCR sequence derives from a woman in her forties or fifties in good health and CMV-seropositive. The sample comprised PBMCs. The sequence links TRBV25-1 to TRBJ1-1; the D segment cannot be called with confidence. The DNA sequence follows: TGTGCCAGCAGTTCAATTGGAGCCACTGAAGCTTTCTTT. This encodes CASSSIGATEAFF.